A selection of T cell receptor beta chains follows, all from one sample in a study of vaccination and CD4 T cells after COVID-19. No cognate antigen is known for these TCRs. MiXCR, run by TCRdb on the PCR reads, gives a single entry per CDR3 protein. Of 20,000 to 25,000 distinct CDR3 sequences listed, 35% to 40% are singletons. The specimen was CD4+ T cells from blood, cultured in vitro, collected before SARS-CoV-2 vaccination. These receptors came from a human donor who had recovered from COVID-19. CDR3s include the opening cysteine and the closing phenylalanine or tryptophan. D genes are given only for firm matches. Expanded clones are given a class, and other clones once, few, many or no size at all.

CASSMGTDTQYF | TGTGCCAGTAGTATGGGTACAGATACGCAGTATTTT | TRBJ2-3 | TRBV19 | NA | NA
CSASDGTQGGQPQHF | TGCAGTGCCTCGGACGGGACTCAGGGGGGTCAGCCCCAGCATTTT | TRBJ1-5 | TRBV20-1 | TRBD1 | few
CASSLAGLGTEAFF | TGTGCCAGCAGCTTGGCTGGGTTGGGCACTGAAGCTTTCTTT | TRBJ1-1 | TRBV5-4 | NA | NA
CASSVTSGTTDTQYF | TGTGCCAGCAGCGTGACTAGCGGGACAACAGATACGCAGTATTTT | TRBJ2-3 | TRBV9 | TRBD2 | NA
CAISETHDNSPLHF | TGTGCCATCAGTGAGACACACGATAATTCACCCCTCCACTTT | TRBJ1-6 | TRBV10-3 | NA | NA
CAISGQGDGYTF | TGTGCCATCAGCGGACAGGGTGATGGCTACACCTTC | TRBJ1-2 | TRBV10-3 | TRBD1 | few
CASSLEGRSGNYGYTF | TGTGCCAGCAGCTTAGAGGGGAGAAGTGGCAACTATGGCTACACCTTC | TRBJ1-2 | TRBV11-3 | NA | NA
CASSRGGSYEQYF | TGTGCCAGCTCACGGGGTGGGTCCTACGAGCAGTACTTC | TRBJ2-7 | TRBV18 | NA | NA
CSVLPGPTREQYF | TGCAGCGTTCTACCGGGACCTACGAGGGAGCAGTACTTC | TRBJ2-7 | TRBV29-1 | NA | few
CASRRTGGYGYTF | TGTGCCAGCAGAAGGACAGGGGGATATGGCTACACCTTC | TRBJ1-2 | TRBV6-1 | TRBD1 | few
CASSFQGRTEAFF | TGTGCCAGCAGCTTCCAGGGGAGGACTGAAGCTTTCTTT | TRBJ1-1 | TRBV5-6 | NA | NA
CASSYIGTWGTDTQYF | TGTGCCAGCAGTTACATAGGTACATGGGGCACAGATACGCAGTATTTT | TRBJ2-3 | TRBV6-2/TRBV6-3 | NA | few
CASRSGTGSRNTEAFF | TGTGCCAGCAGGTCCGGGACAGGGAGTCGGAACACTGAAGCTTTCTTT | TRBJ1-1 | TRBV6-1 | TRBD1 | few
CASSRTGDHQPQHF | TGTGCCAGCAGCCGGACAGGGGATCATCAGCCCCAGCATTTT | TRBJ1-5 | TRBV12-3/TRBV12-4 | TRBD1 | NA
CASSFPGGRNEQFF | TGTGCCAGCAGCTTCCCTGGGGGCCGTAATGAGCAGTTCTTC | TRBJ2-1 | TRBV7-2 | NA | NA
CASSTGQAVGTEAFF | TGTGCCAGCAGCACCGGACAGGCGGTCGGCACTGAAGCTTTCTTT | TRBJ1-1 | TRBV6-1 | TRBD1 | few
CASTKYRAVAEQYF | TGTGCCAGCACCAAATACAGGGCGGTAGCTGAGCAGTACTTC | TRBJ2-7 | TRBV7-8 | NA | NA
CASSKGAGGAYTEAFF | TGTGCCAGCAGTAAGGGGGCAGGGGGCGCCTACACTGAAGCTTTCTTT | TRBJ1-1 | TRBV11-3 | TRBD1 | NA
CASSLIPGQGDNTF | TGTGCCAGCAGCTTGATACCGGGGCAGGGGGACAACACCTTC | TRBJ1-2 | TRBV11-3 | TRBD1 | medium-sized
CASSPSSSGWETQYF | TGTGCCAGCAGCCCATCGTCCTCCGGGTGGGAGACCCAGTACTTC | TRBJ2-5 | TRBV11-3 | NA | once
CSVEVVATSTDTQYF | TGCAGCGTTGAAGTCGTAGCAACTAGCACAGATACGCAGTATTTT | TRBJ2-3 | TRBV29-1 | NA | NA
CASSQEVVSYGGAQYF | TGCGCCAGCAGCCAAGAGGTGGTTTCTTACGGGGGAGCGCAGTATTTT | TRBJ2-3 | TRBV4-1 | NA | NA
CAISGTDQETQYF | TGTGCCATCAGTGGAACAGACCAAGAGACCCAGTACTTC | TRBJ2-5 | TRBV10-3 | NA | NA
CAIEDRDAYNEQFF | TGTGCCATCGAGGACAGGGACGCCTACAATGAGCAGTTCTTC | TRBJ2-1 | TRBV11-1 | TRBD1 | few
CASSQQGKGQPQHF | TGTGCCAGTAGCCAACAGGGGAAAGGGCAGCCCCAGCATTTT | TRBJ1-5 | TRBV19 | TRBD1 | few
CASSSYGTAYNEQFF | TGTGCCAGCAGCTCTTACGGGACCGCATACAATGAGCAGTTCTTC | TRBJ2-1 | TRBV28 | NA | NA
CASSNFGTGRPAFF | TGTGCCAGCAGCAACTTCGGGACTGGTCGGCCTGCTTTCTTT | TRBJ1-1 | TRBV7-2 | NA | NA
CAISEAVAGKSSYEQYF | TGTGCCATCAGTGAGGCAGTAGCGGGAAAATCCTCCTACGAGCAGTACTTC | TRBJ2-7 | TRBV10-3 | TRBD2 | NA
CASLLASSYEQYF | TGTGCCAGTTTACTAGCGAGTTCCTACGAGCAGTACTTC | TRBJ2-7 | TRBV6-2/TRBV6-3 | TRBD2 | NA
CSGQGGNTGELFF | TGCAGTGGCCAGGGCGGAAACACCGGGGAGCTGTTTTTT | TRBJ2-2 | TRBV20-1 | NA | few
CASSDGGYYNEQFF | TGTGCCAGCAGCGACGGAGGCTACTACAATGAGCAGTTCTTC | TRBJ2-1 | TRBV7-3 | NA | few
CATSTGTRSGNTIYF | TGTGCCACCAGCACCGGAACCCGCTCTGGAAACACCATATATTTT | TRBJ1-3 | TRBV15 | NA | few
CASMGLNTEAFF | TGTGCCAGCATGGGGCTGAACACTGAAGCTTTCTTT | TRBJ1-1 | TRBV6-1 | NA | NA
CATSRDDRGDSPPHF | TGTGCCACCAGCAGAGATGACAGGGGAGATTCACCCCCCCACTTT | TRBJ1-6 | TRBV15 | TRBD1 | NA
CASSKGSGTRAYF | TGTGCCAGCAGTAAGGGGTCCGGGACCCGGGCTTACTTC | TRBJ2-7 | TRBV2 | NA | few
CSAERLAGGYNEQFF | TGCAGTGCTGAACGACTAGCGGGGGGCTACAATGAGCAGTTCTTC | TRBJ2-1 | TRBV20-1 | TRBD2 | few